The present T cell receptor (beta chain) was sequenced within a study of blood T cell repertoires in COVID-19. Study context: Sample material is recorded as cDNA or gDNA derived from T cells, B-cell-depleted T cells, or PBMCs.

Profiling relied on immunoSEQ multiplex PCR, and the TCRdb table lists in-frame clones only, not all of them. The sample has about 240,000 clones, around 88% seen once. Germline CDR1 and CDR2: LGHDT and YNNKEL (reference sequence). V gave up 4 bases and J gave up 6 bases; unmatched junction bases: 11. This CDR3 comprises 15 residues. This chain uses TRBV3-1 (or the pseudogene TRBV3-2) with TRBJ1-1; 7 nucleotides align to TRBD1. This TCR came from a man aged 80 or over with acute or convalescent COVID-19. The sequenced sample consisted of peripheral blood. The CDR3 coding sequence is TGTGCCAGCAGCCCTTCCGGGACAGAATCCCCTGAAGCTTTCTTT. Translating gives CASSPSGTESPEAFF.